The next 22 T cell receptor beta chains were all read from a single sample in a study of blood T cell repertoires in COVID-19. Assay used: immunoSEQ multiplex PCR; TCRdb lists only in-frame clones, some missing. The profile shows some 150,000 clones, more than 80% of them singletons. The sample consisted of peripheral blood. All receptors derive from a man aged 65-85 years with acute or convalescent COVID-19.

The J gene is TRBJ2-2, the V gene TRBV7-9, with 10 bases lining up with TRBD2. The CDR3 has 19 amino acids. The V and J ends lost 1 base and 1 base, in that order; junction bases with no gene match: 9. The germline V gene has CDR1 SEHNR and CDR2 FQNEAQ (reference sequence). The CDR3 is CASSLGELAGRRNTGELFF. The CDR3 DNA follows: TGTGCCAGCAGCTTAGGCGAACTAGCGGGGCGCCGGAACACCGGGGAGCTGTTTTTT.

The chain has TRBV3-1 (or the pseudogene TRBV3-2) and TRBJ2-5; 7 nucleotides line up with TRBD2. The CDR3 spans 17 residues. V lost 4 bases, J lost 0 bases, and 11 bases stayed unmatched. Germline values: CDR1 LGHDT, CDR2 YNNKEL (reference sequence). The CDR3 sequence is CASSLPAGEVYQETQYF. CDR3 coding DNA: TGTGCCAGCAGCCTCCCGGCGGGGGAGGTCTACCAAGAGACCCAGTACTTC.

This sequence joins TRBV7-9 and TRBJ2-5; 11 bases align to TRBD2. Germline V gives CDR1 SEHNR, CDR2 FQNEAQ (reference sequence). Trimming at V came to 7 bases and at J to 5 bases, leaving 6 bases not matched to a gene. The CDR3 is 14 amino acids. CDR3 nucleotide sequence: TGTGCCAGCAACTCGGGACTAGCGGATGAGACCCAGTACTTC. It is translated as CASNSGLADETQYF.

The chain employs TRBV11-2 and TRBJ1-1; D is possibly TRBD1 (5 bases). Trimming pared 1 base from V and 1 base from J, leaving 13 bases between. The CDR3 has 16 residues. Germline-derived CDR1 and CDR2 are SGHAT and FQNNGV. The CDR3 DNA reads as TGTGCCAGCAGCTTAGTCGGGAGGGGTCGGAACACTGAAGCTTTCTTT. Amino acid sequence: CASSLVGRGRNTEAFF.

The chain joins TRBV10-1 to TRBJ2-1; maybe TRBD2 (6 bases). V shed 6 bases and J shed 5 bases, with 11 bases lying between them. Germline V CDR1 and CDR2: WNHNN, SYGVQD (reference sequence). The CDR3 is 13 residues long. CDR3 nucleotides: TGCGCCAGCAGCGCGGGGCCCGACAATGAGCAGTTCTTC. This gives the protein CASSAGPDNEQFF.

The rearrangement joins TRBV7-8 to TRBJ2-2, with D perhaps matching TRBD2 (6 bases). Germline V gene data show CDR1 as SGHVS and CDR2 as FQNEAQ. The V gene lost 5 bases and the J gene lost 0 bases, with 10 bases spanning the gap. This CDR3 contains 15 residues. This CDR3 is CASSPRGTNTGELFF. DNA of the CDR3: TGTGCCAGCAGCCCTCGGGGGACGAACACCGGGGAGCTGTTTTTT.

The genes are TRBV6-6 and TRBJ2-7; 8 nucleotides match TRBD1. With V trimmed by 0 bases and J by 3 bases, 1 base remained unmatched. The length of the CDR3 is 14 residues. Germline V gives CDR1 MNHNY, CDR2 SVGAGI (reference sequence). The CDR3 DNA follows: TGTGCCAGCAGTTACTCAGGGACAGGCTACGAGCAGTACTTC. Translation gives CASSYSGTGYEQYF.

The J gene is TRBJ2-1, the V gene TRBV7-9; D possibly corresponds to TRBD2 (6 bases). CDR1 is SEHNR, CDR2 FQNEAQ, per germline (reference sequence). V was pared by 8 bases and J by 6 bases, with 23 bases between. The CDR3 has 16 amino acids. CDR3 coding DNA: TGTGCCAGCTCACCGTCGAGGCGGGGTAAGGTCAATGAGCAGTTCTTC. It is translated as CASSPSRRGKVNEQFF.

The gene calls are TRBV6-6 and TRBJ1-1; 7 bases fit TRBD1. The CDR3 length is 14 residues. V dropped 6 bases and J dropped 9; count of bases not matched to a gene: 13. The V gene's germline CDR1 is MNHNY and CDR2 SVGAGI (reference sequence). The CDR3 region is CASRGDRPSLKAFF. The CDR3 nucleotides read TGTGCCAGCAGGGGGGACAGACCTTCCCTGAAAGCTTTCTTT.

The rearrangement uses TRBV5-1 and TRBJ2-7, with 7 bases that match TRBD1. CDR1 is SGHRS, CDR2 YFSETQ, per germline. This CDR3 has 13 residues. The trim removed 3 bases at V and 6 bases at J, leaving 6 bases unmatched. The CDR3 loop is CASSSGQALEQYF. Here the CDR3 DNA reads TGCGCCAGCAGCTCCGGACAGGCCCTCGAGCAGTACTTC.

V gene TRBV12-5 combines with J gene TRBJ2-3; D not resolved. CDR3 length: 15 amino acids. Germline V gene data show CDR1 as LGHNT and CDR2 as FRNRAP. Trimming stripped 6 bases from V and 1 base from J, with 14 bases between. CDR3 in DNA: TGTGCTAGTGGGGTCCGTGGGCGAGGCACAGATACGCAGTATTTT. It codes for CASGVRGRGTDTQYF.

The chain uses TRBV6-1 and TRBJ1-4; 7 bases agree with TRBD1. Per germline, CDR1 MNHNS and CDR2 SASEGT. The CDR3 has 16 amino acids. The V gene end was trimmed by 2 bases and the J gene end by 2 bases; junction bases not matched to a gene: 5. CDR3 loop: CASSETGDGTNEKLFF. CDR3 nucleotide sequence: TGTGCCAGCAGTGAAACAGGGGACGGGACTAATGAAAAACTGTTTTTT.

This clone turned up a few times. V usage is TRBV7-9 and J usage is TRBJ1-4; D might be TRBD1 (6 bases). The CDR3 has 16 amino acids. The V gene's germline CDR1 is SEHNR and CDR2 FQNEAQ (reference sequence). The V end lost 5 bases, the J end lost 3 bases, and 16 bases lay between the germline ends. CDR3 DNA: TGTGCCAGCAGCGGCGGACAGTCAAGGCCTAATGAAAAACTGTTTTTT. This translates into CASSGGQSRPNEKLFF.

This chain links TRBV6-4 with TRBJ1-2, with 9 bases fitting TRBD1. The CDR3 runs to 12 residues. Germline CDR1 reads MRHNA; CDR2 reads SNTAGT. V lost 4 bases to trimming and J lost 8 bases; unmatched junction nucleotides: 2. CDR3: CASSGQGGGYTF. The CDR3, as DNA: TGTGCCAGCAGTGGACAGGGGGGAGGCTACACCTTC.

This chain uses TRBV10-3 with TRBJ2-7; TRBD1 matches at 8 bases. The length of the CDR3 is 13 residues. Germline lookup yields CDR1 ENHRY and CDR2 SYGVKD. J was trimmed by 2 bases and V by 10 bases; bases with no gene match: 7. CDR3 nucleotides: TGTGCCACATCCGGGACAGGCGCCTACGAGCAGTACTTC. Translated, it gives CATSGTGAYEQYF.

The chain uses TRBV6-5 and TRBJ1-2; D perhaps matches TRBD1 (6 bases). This CDR3 has 13 amino acids. Germline V gives CDR1 MNHEY, CDR2 SVGAGI. V was trimmed by 6 bases and J by 7 bases, leaving 15 bases between them. CDR3 amino acids: CASSHRAFAGYTF. The CDR3 DNA is TGTGCCAGCAGCCACAGGGCTTTCGCTGGCTACACCTTC.

This sequence joins TRBV18 and TRBJ2-7, with D tentatively TRBD1 (6 bases). CDR3 length: 14 residues. V was trimmed by 3 bases and J by 12 bases, leaving 21 bases between them. Germline CDR1 KGHSH, CDR2 LQKENI. CDR3 sequence: CASSPSWDTVVRYF. The DNA for the CDR3 is TGTGCCAGCTCACCGTCCTGGGACACCGTTGTTAGGTACTTC.

The V and J genes are TRBV24-1 and TRBJ2-4; 10 positions match TRBD1. This CDR3 is 15 amino acids long. Germline V gene sequence: CDR1 KGHDR, CDR2 SFDVKD. V shed 5 bases and J 5 bases; nucleotides not matched to a gene: 5. The CDR3 protein is CATSGAGTGENIQYF. The CDR3 DNA is TGTGCCACCAGTGGCGCCGGGACAGGGGAAAACATTCAGTACTTC.

J is TRBJ1-1 and V is TRBV27, with 10 positions matching TRBD1. This CDR3 contains 15 residues. In germline, CDR1 is MNHEY, CDR2 SMNVEV (reference sequence). V was pared by 5 bases and J by 4 bases, with 7 bases of the junction left unmatched. The CDR3 nucleotides read TGTGCCAGCAGTGGGGGACAGGGGCCGGGCACTGAAGCTTTCTTT. This sequence encodes CASSGGQGPGTEAFF.

In its sample, this clone was seen many times. The V call is TRBV5-1, the J call TRBJ2-1; weak D call: TRBD1 (6 bases). Trimming stripped 4 bases from V and 6 bases from J, with 11 bases between. The CDR3 sequence is 13 residues long. Per the germline V gene, CDR1 is SGHRS and CDR2 is YFSETQ. The CDR3 DNA follows: TGCGCCAGCAGCACCCTGACAGGCAATGAGCAGTTCTTC. Protein: CASSTLTGNEQFF.

The rearrangement joins TRBV11-2 to TRBJ2-4, with a tentative D call TRBD2 (6 bases). V lost 3 bases, J lost 9 bases, and 21 bases lay in between. This CDR3 has 16 amino acids. Germline V CDR1 and CDR2: SGHAT, FQNNGV. The chain's CDR3 is CASSLGGLGTAGIQYF. CDR3 DNA sequence: TGTGCCAGCAGCTTGGGGGGTTTGGGGACGGCGGGCATTCAGTACTTC.

This clone was recorded only once. The genes are TRBV10-1 and TRBJ2-7; the match to TRBD1 covers 9 bases. This CDR3 contains 14 residues. J lost 4 bases, V lost 3 bases, and 4 bases had no gene match. Germline CDR1 reads WNHNN; CDR2 reads SYGVQD (reference sequence). The CDR3 sequence: CASSDRTGAYEQYF. The CDR3, as DNA: TGCGCCAGCAGTGACCGGACAGGGGCGTACGAGCAGTACTTC.